These T cell receptor beta chains were read from a single sample in a study of response to subunit inactivated influenza vaccine. TCRdb analysed the RT-PCR reads with MiXCR anew, one entry per CDR3 protein. The sample has around 530,000 distinct CDR3 sequences, roughly 10% seen once. Specimen: PBMCs from blood, collected on the day of vaccination. The receptors were gathered from a man aged 45-60 years who received an inactivated influenza vaccine. Both conserved end residues are part of each CDR3. Each record gives: V gene, clone size, CDR3 length, D gene, J gene, CDR3 protein, CDR3 DNA. A D gene is named only where the DNA matches it firmly. Size is stated for part of the rows, as once, few or many counts, or as a class when the clone is expanded.

>TRBV20-1|few|14|TRBD2|TRBJ2-1
CSARDPGLDNEQFF
TGCAGTGCTAGAGATCCGGGACTAGACAATGAGCAGTTCTTC
>TRBV3-1|few|17|-|TRBJ2-7
CASSQEDRDGSSYEQYF
TGTGCCAGCAGCCAAGAAGATCGAGACGGAAGCTCCTACGAGCAGTACTTC
>TRBV7-8|few|14|-|TRBJ2-1
CASSLAGRGPEQFF
TGTGCCAGCAGCCTCGCGGGACGGGGGCCAGAGCAGTTCTTC
>TRBV7-2|few|13|-|TRBJ2-7
CASSLGERSEQYF
TGTGCCAGCAGCTTAGGAGAGCGGTCCGAGCAGTACTTC
>TRBV7-9|few|14|TRBD1|TRBJ2-5
CASSPWTGQETQYF
TGTGCCAGCAGCCCCTGGACAGGCCAAGAGACCCAGTACTTC
>TRBV4-3|many|15|-|TRBJ2-7
CASSPGKGGYYEQYF
TGCGCCAGCAGCCCAGGAAAAGGAGGGTACTACGAGCAGTACTTC
>TRBV15|many|14|-|TRBJ2-5
CATSRGQVQETQYF
TGTGCCACCAGCAGAGGACAGGTCCAAGAGACCCAGTACTTC
>TRBV18|few|17|TRBD2|TRBJ2-3
CASSPLGLAGGTDTQYF
TGTGCCAGCTCACCACTGGGACTAGCGGGAGGCACAGATACGCAGTATTTT
>TRBV4-3|few|17|-|TRBJ1-3
CASSQELTEISGNTIYF
TGCGCCAGCAGCCAAGAATTGACAGAAATTTCTGGAAACACCATATATTTT
>TRBV5-1|many|14|-|TRBJ2-5
CASSQMTGQETQYF
TGCGCCAGCAGCCAAATGACAGGACAAGAGACCCAGTACTTC
>TRBV21-1|-|14|-|TRBJ1-2
CASSKWDRGKRYTF
TGTGCCAGCAGCAAATGGGACAGGGGAAAGCGCTACACCTTC
>TRBV18|many|12|-|TRBJ1-4
CASSRQTEKLFF
TGTGCCAGCTCACGTCAGACTGAAAAACTGTTTTTT
>TRBV20-1|few|14|TRBD2|TRBJ2-1
CSARGGGGADEQFF
TGCAGTGCTAGAGGGGGCGGGGGGGCCGATGAGCAGTTCTTC
>TRBV4-1|few|15|TRBD1|TRBJ1-1
CASSHRQGTDTEAFF
TGCGCCAGCAGCCATCGACAGGGGACGGACACTGAAGCTTTCTTT
>TRBV2|-|13|TRBD1|TRBJ2-2
CARGTGGTGELFF
TGTGCCAGAGGGACAGGGGGGACCGGGGAGCTGTTTTTT
>TRBV12-5|few|15|TRBD1|TRBJ1-5
CASGETGVSTQPQHF
TGTGCTAGTGGCGAAACAGGGGTAAGCACCCAGCCCCAGCATTTT
>TRBV5-1|few|14|-|TRBJ2-5
CASSLDGSQETQYF
TGCGCCAGCAGCTTGGACGGATCCCAAGAGACCCAGTACTTC
>TRBV10-3|-|16|TRBD1|TRBJ2-5
CAISEAGTGGQETQYF
TGTGCCATCAGTGAGGCCGGGACAGGGGGCCAAGAGACCCAGTACTTC
>TRBV6-1|few|15|-|TRBJ1-1
CASSDLLDRRTEAFF
TGTGCCAGCAGTGACCTCCTTGACAGGCGCACTGAAGCTTTCTTT
>TRBV10-3|-|16|TRBD2|TRBJ2-1
CAITRGAGDKYNEQFF
TGTGCCATCACGAGAGGAGCGGGGGACAAATACAATGAGCAGTTCTTC
>TRBV7-2|many|16|TRBD2|TRBJ2-3
CASSLGLAGGTDTQYF
TGTGCCAGCAGTCTAGGCCTAGCGGGGGGCACAGATACGCAGTATTTT
>TRBV18|-|15|-|TRBJ2-1
CASSPFRTINNEQFF
TGTGCCAGCTCACCATTTAGGACTATTAACAATGAGCAGTTCTTC
>TRBV11-2|few|16|-|TRBJ2-7
CASSLQTDPDSYEQYF
TGTGCCAGCAGCCTCCAGACAGACCCAGACTCCTACGAGCAGTACTTC
>TRBV11-2|many|13|-|TRBJ2-4
CASSLVGDGIQYF
TGTGCCAGCAGCTTAGTGGGGGACGGCATTCAGTACTTC
>TRBV7-2|few|13|-|TRBJ2-1
CASSLSVRDEQFF
TGTGCCAGCAGCTTAAGTGTTAGAGATGAGCAGTTCTTC
>TRBV3-1|-|15|-|TRBJ1-1
CASSSGWGLNTEAFF
TGTGCCAGCAGCAGCGGGTGGGGTCTGAACACTGAAGCTTTCTTT
>TRBV28|-|12|-|TRBJ1-5
CAIQGRDQPQHF
TGTGCCATTCAGGGTAGGGATCAGCCCCAGCATTTT
>TRBV3-1|-|12|-|TRBJ2-7
CASSHRNDEQYF
TGTGCCAGCAGCCATCGTAACGACGAGCAGTACTTC
>TRBV6-1|-|14|-|TRBJ2-7
CASGSPPPSYEQYF
TGTGCCAGTGGGAGTCCTCCGCCTTCCTACGAGCAGTACTTC
>TRBV12-3/TRBV12-4|few|13|-|TRBJ2-1
CASTVMAWGEQFF
TGTGCCAGCACAGTGATGGCCTGGGGTGAGCAGTTCTTC
>TRBV24-1|few|11|-|TRBJ2-3
CATSEGTLRHF
TGTGCCACCAGTGAAGGGACCCTCCGTCATTTT
>TRBV5-6|-|16|-|TRBJ2-2
CTSSLPVGGGFGELFF
TGTACCAGCAGCCTGCCGGTGGGCGGGGGCTTCGGGGAGCTGTTTTTT
>TRBV3-1|few|14|-|TRBJ2-7
CASSQVPEVVEQYF
TGTGCCAGCAGCCAAGTGCCAGAGGTGGTCGAGCAGTACTTC
>TRBV6-2/TRBV6-3|-|16|TRBD2|TRBJ2-1
CASSPVLAGGLNEQFF
TGTGCCAGCAGCCCCGTCCTAGCGGGGGGGCTTAATGAGCAGTTCTTC
>TRBV6-2/TRBV6-3|few|14|TRBD2|TRBJ2-7
CASSRGLADYEQYF
TGTGCCAGCAGCCGAGGACTAGCGGACTACGAGCAGTACTTC